This T cell receptor (beta chain) was observed in a study of metastatic and nonmetastatic thyroid tumors. Study overall: The comparison covered peripheral blood and tumor or nodule tissue in malignant and benign thyroid patients.

No patient had received any treatment before thyroid surgery. V was clipped by 5 bases and J by 6 bases; unmatched bases: 1. The CDR3 contains 14 residues. Comments on this clone: The antigen is not known.

Original methodology: Clinicopathological groups supplied CDR3 differences that were used to build a distant-metastasis classifier for papillary thyroid cancer. TCRdb re-called clones via MiXCR from the PCR reads. The V and J calls reflect TCRdb's pipeline rather than the authors' work. The table shows 35,000 to 50,000 clones, with roughly 4% occurring only once. Notes on the study in general: Benign nodules reportedly had significantly lower TCR beta diversity than malignant thyroid tumors in blood and tumor.

J is TRBJ2-1 and V is TRBV12-3 or TRBV12-4; TRBD2 matches 13 bases. This clonotype was sampled from a female donor with papillary thyroid cancer or a benign thyroid nodule (not recorded which). Some clones in this sample may be carry-over from other donors' samples. The specimen sequenced was blood. The CDR3 is CASSRTSGGNEQFF. The CDR3 DNA reads as TGTGCCAGCAGTCGGACTAGCGGGGGCAATGAGCAGTTCTTC.